This T cell receptor beta chain is from a study of graft-versus-host responses after intestinal transplantation. Using immunoSEQ multiplex PCR, the repertoire was profiled, and TCRdb retains in-frame clones only, with some absent. Among 35,000 to 45,000 clones listed, 95% were seen once. As to this clone: Its antigen remains unidentified.

CDR3 length: 14 amino acids. Germline values: CDR1 SGHNT, CDR2 YYREEE (reference sequence). Between the trimmed V and J ends, which lost 2 bases and 3 bases, there was a span of 12 bases. The clonotype was recovered from a human donor who was the organ donor for an intestinal transplant. The sequences come from unstimulated CD8+ T cells sorted from spleen or lymph node cells, collected before transplant. This sequence joins TRBV5-4 and TRBJ2-7; D is undetermined. Here the CDR3 DNA reads TGTGCCAGCAGCTTAGGCCAAGGGAACTACGAGCAGTACTTC. Translation: CASSLGQGNYEQYF.